This record looks at one T cell receptor (beta chain) sequence and its context. The antigen is undetermined. The sample comes from a study of T cell repertoires in cytomegalovirus infection. Study-wide background: An indication of both CMV infection and matching HLA type came from public TCR beta signatures. The study's findings and limits: CMV-specific TCR beta clonotypes restricted by HLA-C dominated the ex vivo response. The cumulative frequency of public TCR beta families identified carriers of CMV plus the relevant HLA.

MiXCR, applied by TCRdb to the reads, yields one record per CDR3 protein. The data show roughly 720,000 distinct CDR3 sequences, less than 40% seen once. Germline lookup yields CDR1 LNHNV and CDR2 YYDKDF (reference sequence). V dropped 0 bases and J dropped 6 bases, with 14 bases sitting between them. CDR3 length: 15 amino acids. The chain links TRBV15 to TRBJ1-1; D ambiguous. This sequence was found in a human donor in good health (CMV status not recorded). Some clones in this sample may be carry-over from other donors' samples. Sequenced sample: PBMCs. In DNA, the CDR3 is TGTGCCACCAGCAGAGATCGAGTCATTTCCTCTGAAGCTTTCTTT. This codes for CATSRDRVISSEAFF.